The 2 T cell receptor beta chains given below trace back to one sample, sequenced in a study of regulatory T cells in long-lasting Graves disease (dated by TCRdb to the early 2020s). The receptor library was made with multiplex PCR. The data were produced on an Illumina HiSeq 4000. iRepertoire HTBI primers and Arm-PCR amplification of CDR3 regions were used to construct TCR beta libraries. Starting from the raw public reads, TCRdb applied fastp trimming at Q25, assembled clones with MiXCR and retained in-frame beta chains. Rows with one shared CDR3 protein collapse into an entry with the most common genes and DNA. This sample lists about 340,000 distinct CDR3 sequences; about 18% were detected once. The top ten constitute 25% to 30% of the sample. The sample's time point label is to be understood as: persistent/refractory GD, antithyroid drugs over 5 years with positive TRAb. For both TCR sequencing and RNA sequencing, RNA was extracted from PBMCs using TRIzol.

The specimen comprised peripheral blood mononuclear cells (PBMCs), sampled when the disease was refractory, from a patient treated with antithyroid drugs. The receptors were sampled from a female donor with Graves disease.

This clonotype was counted between two and nine times. This chain connects TRBV3-1 to TRBJ2-7; 11 bases are shared with TRBD2. Germline trimming cut 1 base from V and 4 bases from J; bases unmatched to any gene: 9. Germline loops: CDR1 LGHDT, CDR2 YNNKEL (reference sequence). The CDR3 runs to 17 residues. Here the CDR3 reads CASSQGFTSGRGYEQYF. In nucleotides, the CDR3 is TGTGCCAGCAGCCAAGGGTTTACTAGCGGGAGAGGGTACGAGCAGTACTTC.

This clonotype was observed at least ten times. The chain is built from TRBV27 and TRBJ1-6; 7 nucleotides line up with TRBD1. CDR1 is MNHEY, CDR2 SMNVEV, per germline (reference sequence). The CDR3 has 16 amino acids. V gave up 4 bases and J gave up 8 bases; unmatched junction bases: 11. CDR3 sequence: CASSSQDRVRYSPLHF. CDR3 nucleotide sequence: TGTGCCAGCAGTTCCCAAGACAGGGTCCGATATTCACCCCTCCACTTT.